This TCR beta chain stems from a study of cytomegalovirus exposure and HLA in healthy donors. V dropped 4 bases and J dropped 5; count of bases not matched to a gene: 6. This CDR3 comprises 14 residues. The germline gives CDR1 SGHNT, CDR2 YYREEE (reference sequence). Vbeta (60) and Jbeta (13) primers were used in the PCR. Assay: immunoSEQ multiplex PCR; the TCRdb copy retains only in-frame clones and omits some. The sample records about 170,000 clones, 76% being singletons. The chain uses TRBV5-4 and TRBJ1-1, with 9 bases lining up with TRBD1. The TCR sequence derives from a female donor in good health and CMV-seronegative. The material sequenced was PBMCs. In DNA form, the CDR3 reads TGTGCCAGCAGCAAAGGGACAGGGTTTACTGAAGCTTTCTTT. This translates into CASSKGTGFTEAFF.